The sequence of this T cell receptor (beta chain) was determined in a study of cytomegalovirus exposure and HLA in healthy donors. CDR1 and CDR2 from the germline V gene are SGHRS and YFSETQ. V was clipped by 0 bases and J by 6 bases; unmatched bases: 6. The CDR3 totals 16 residues. Only one count was recorded for this clone. The PCR employed 60 Vbeta primers together with 13 Jbeta primers. Sequencing used immunoSEQ multiplex PCR; TCRdb keeps in-frame clones, though not all of them. The sample lists 110,000 to 150,000 clones; roughly 80% were seen once. This TCR was recovered from a female donor in good health and CMV-seronegative. The sample taken for sequencing was PBMCs. V gene TRBV5-1 combines with J gene TRBJ2-1; 10 bases are a match to TRBD2. The CDR3 region has the DNA TGCGCCAGCAGCTTGGCCGGGACTAGCGCCGTCAATGAGCAGTTCTTC. Translation: CASSLAGTSAVNEQFF.